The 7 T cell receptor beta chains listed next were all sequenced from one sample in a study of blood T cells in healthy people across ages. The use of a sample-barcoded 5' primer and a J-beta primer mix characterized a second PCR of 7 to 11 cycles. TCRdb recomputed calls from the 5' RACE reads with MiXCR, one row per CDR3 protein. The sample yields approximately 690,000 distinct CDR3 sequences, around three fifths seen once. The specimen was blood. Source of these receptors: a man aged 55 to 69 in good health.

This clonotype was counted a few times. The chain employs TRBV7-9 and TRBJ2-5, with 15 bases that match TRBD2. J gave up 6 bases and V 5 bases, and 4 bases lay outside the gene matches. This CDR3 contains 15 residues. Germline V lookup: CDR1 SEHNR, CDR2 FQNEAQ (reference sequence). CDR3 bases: TGTGCCAGCAGCCGAGGGACTAGCGGGGGGAAGACCCAGTACTTC. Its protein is CASSRGTSGGKTQYF.

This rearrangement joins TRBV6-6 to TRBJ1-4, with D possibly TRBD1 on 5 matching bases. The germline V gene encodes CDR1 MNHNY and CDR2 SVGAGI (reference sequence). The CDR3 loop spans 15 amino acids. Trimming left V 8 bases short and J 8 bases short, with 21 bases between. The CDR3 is CASGGQGVAREKLFF. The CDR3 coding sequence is TGTGCCAGCGGCGGGCAGGGTGTAGCGCGGGAAAAACTGTTTTTT.

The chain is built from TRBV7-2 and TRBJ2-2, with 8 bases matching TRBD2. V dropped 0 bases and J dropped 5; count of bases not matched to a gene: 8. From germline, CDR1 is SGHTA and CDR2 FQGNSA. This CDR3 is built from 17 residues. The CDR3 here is CASSLAAAGGGTGELFF. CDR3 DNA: TGTGCCAGCAGCTTAGCAGCGGCGGGGGGTGGTACCGGGGAGCTGTTTTTT.

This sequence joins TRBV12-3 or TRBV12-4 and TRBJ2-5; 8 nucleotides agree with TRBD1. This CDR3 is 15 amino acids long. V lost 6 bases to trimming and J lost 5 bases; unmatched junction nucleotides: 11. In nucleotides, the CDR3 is TGTGCCAGCAGAGCCGACAGGGGACCTTTCGAGACCCAGTACTTC. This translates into CASRADRGPFETQYF.

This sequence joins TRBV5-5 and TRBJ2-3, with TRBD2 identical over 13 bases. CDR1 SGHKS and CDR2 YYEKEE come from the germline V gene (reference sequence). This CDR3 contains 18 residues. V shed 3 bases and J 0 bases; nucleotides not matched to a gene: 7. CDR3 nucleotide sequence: TGTGCCAGCAGCTACGGACTAGCGGGGGCTTCTAGCACAGATACGCAGTATTTT. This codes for CASSYGLAGASSTDTQYF.

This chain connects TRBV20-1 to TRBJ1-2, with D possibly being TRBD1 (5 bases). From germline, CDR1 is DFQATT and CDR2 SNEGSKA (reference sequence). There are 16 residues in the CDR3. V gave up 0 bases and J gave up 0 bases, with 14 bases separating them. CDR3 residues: CSARDPRQGTNYGYTF. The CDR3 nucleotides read TGCAGTGCTAGAGATCCGCGGCAGGGTACTAACTATGGCTACACCTTC.

CDR3 residues: CASSLGGYAQYF. CDR3 nucleotide sequence: TGTGCCAGCAGCTTAGGAGGATATGCGCAGTATTTT. The chain links TRBV7-2 to TRBJ2-3, with D unresolved. This CDR3 contains 12 residues. Germline V gives CDR1 SGHTA, CDR2 FQGNSA. Trimming removed 1 base at V and 10 bases at J, with 9 bases between.